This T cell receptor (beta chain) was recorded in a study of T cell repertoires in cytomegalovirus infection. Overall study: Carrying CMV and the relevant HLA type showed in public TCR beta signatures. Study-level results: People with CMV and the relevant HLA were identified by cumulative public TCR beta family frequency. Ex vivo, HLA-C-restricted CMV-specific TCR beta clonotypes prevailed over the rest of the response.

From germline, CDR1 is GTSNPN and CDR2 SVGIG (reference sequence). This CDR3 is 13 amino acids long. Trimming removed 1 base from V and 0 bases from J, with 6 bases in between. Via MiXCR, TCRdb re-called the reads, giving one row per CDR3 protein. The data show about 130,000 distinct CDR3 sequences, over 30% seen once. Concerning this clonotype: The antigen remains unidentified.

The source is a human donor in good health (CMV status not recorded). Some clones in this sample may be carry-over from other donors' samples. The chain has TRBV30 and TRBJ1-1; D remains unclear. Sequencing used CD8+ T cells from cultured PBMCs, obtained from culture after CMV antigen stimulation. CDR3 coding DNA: TGTGCCTGGAGTGGCGGCATGAACACTGAAGCTTTCTTT. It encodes CAWSGGMNTEAFF.